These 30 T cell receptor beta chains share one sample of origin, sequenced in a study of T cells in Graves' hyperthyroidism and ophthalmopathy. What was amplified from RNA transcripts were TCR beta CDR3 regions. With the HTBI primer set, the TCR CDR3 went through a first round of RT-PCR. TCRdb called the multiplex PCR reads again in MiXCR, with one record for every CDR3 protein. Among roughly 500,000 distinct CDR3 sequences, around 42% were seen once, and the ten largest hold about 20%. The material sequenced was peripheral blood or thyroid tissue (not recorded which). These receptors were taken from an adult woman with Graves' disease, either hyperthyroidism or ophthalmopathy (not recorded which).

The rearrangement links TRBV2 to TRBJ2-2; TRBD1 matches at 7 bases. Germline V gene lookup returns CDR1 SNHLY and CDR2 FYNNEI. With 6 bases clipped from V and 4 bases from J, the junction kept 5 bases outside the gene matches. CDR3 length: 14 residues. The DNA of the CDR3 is TGTGCCAGCAGGGGGACAGAGGGCACCGGGGAGCTGTTTTTT. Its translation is CASRGTEGTGELFF.

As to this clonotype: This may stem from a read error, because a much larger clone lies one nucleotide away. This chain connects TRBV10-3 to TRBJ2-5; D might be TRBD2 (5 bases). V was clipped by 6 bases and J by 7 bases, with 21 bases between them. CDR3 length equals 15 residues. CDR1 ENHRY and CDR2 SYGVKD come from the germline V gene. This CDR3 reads CAIRALPAGKGTQYF. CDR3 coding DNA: TGTGCCATCAGGGCCTTACCCGCGGGTAAAGGGACCCAGTACTTC.

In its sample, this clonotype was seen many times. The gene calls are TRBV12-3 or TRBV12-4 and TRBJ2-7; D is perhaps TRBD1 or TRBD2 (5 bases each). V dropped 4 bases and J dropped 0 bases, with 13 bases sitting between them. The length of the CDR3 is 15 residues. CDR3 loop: CASSSWGLSSYEQYF. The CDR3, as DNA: TGTGCCAGCAGTTCCTGGGGGTTAAGCTCCTACGAGCAGTACTTC.

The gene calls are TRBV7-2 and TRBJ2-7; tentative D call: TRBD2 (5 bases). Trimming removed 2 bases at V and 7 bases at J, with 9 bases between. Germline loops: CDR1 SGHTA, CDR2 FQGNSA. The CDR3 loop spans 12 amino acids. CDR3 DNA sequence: TGTGCCAGCAGCTTATACTCGGGGGAGCAGTACTTC. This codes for CASSLYSGEQYF.

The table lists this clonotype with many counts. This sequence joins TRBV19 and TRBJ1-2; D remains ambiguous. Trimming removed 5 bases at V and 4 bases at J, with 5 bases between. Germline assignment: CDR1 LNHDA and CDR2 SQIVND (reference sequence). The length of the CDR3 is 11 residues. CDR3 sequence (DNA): TGTGCCAGTAGTCTCGCCTATGGCTACACCTTC. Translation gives CASSLAYGYTF.

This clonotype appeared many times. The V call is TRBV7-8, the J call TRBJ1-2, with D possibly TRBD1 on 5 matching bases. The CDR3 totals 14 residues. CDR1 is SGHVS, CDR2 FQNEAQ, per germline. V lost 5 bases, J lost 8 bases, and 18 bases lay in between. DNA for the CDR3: TGTGCCAGCAGCCTCCAGAACCACCCAGGGGGCTACACCTTC. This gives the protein CASSLQNHPGGYTF.

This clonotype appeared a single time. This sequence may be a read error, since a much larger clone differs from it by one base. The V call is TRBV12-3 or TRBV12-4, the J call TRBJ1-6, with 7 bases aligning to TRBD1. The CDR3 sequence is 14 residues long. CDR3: CTSSPTGEGSPLHF. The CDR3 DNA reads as TGTACCAGCAGTCCCACAGGGGAAGGTTCACCCCTCCACTTT.

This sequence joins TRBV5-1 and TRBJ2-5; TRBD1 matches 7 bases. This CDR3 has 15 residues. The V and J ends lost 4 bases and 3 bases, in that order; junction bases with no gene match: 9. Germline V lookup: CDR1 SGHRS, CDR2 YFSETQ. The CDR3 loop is CASSPLTGPEETQYF. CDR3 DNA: TGCGCCAGCAGCCCGTTGACAGGGCCTGAAGAGACCCAGTACTTC.

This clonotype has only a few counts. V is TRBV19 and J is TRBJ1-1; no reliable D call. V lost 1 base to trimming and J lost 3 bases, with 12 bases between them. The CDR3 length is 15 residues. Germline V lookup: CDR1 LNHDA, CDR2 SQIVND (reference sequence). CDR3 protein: CASSIVGRTDTEAFF. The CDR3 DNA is TGTGCCAGTAGTATAGTAGGACGGACCGACACTGAAGCTTTCTTT.

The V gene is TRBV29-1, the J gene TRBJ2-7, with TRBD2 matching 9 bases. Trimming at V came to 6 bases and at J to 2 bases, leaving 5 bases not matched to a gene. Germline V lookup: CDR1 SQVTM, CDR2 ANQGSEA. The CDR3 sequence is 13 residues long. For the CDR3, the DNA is TGCAGCGTAGAGGCGGGAGGGCCCTACGAGCAGTACTTC. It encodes CSVEAGGPYEQYF.

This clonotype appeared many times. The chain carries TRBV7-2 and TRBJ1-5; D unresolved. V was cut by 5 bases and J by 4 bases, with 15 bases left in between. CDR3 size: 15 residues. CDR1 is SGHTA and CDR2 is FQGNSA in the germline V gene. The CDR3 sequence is CASSVTSTNNQPQHF. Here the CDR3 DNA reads TGTGCCAGCAGCGTAACATCCACAAATAATCAGCCCCAGCATTTT.

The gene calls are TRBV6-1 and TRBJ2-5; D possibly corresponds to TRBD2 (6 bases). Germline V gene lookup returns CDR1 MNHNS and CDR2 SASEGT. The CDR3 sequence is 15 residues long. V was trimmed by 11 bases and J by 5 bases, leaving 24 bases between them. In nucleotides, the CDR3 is TGTGCCTCCATCGGTGAGGAGGGGATGATGGAGACCCAGTACTTC. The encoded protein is CASIGEEGMMETQYF.

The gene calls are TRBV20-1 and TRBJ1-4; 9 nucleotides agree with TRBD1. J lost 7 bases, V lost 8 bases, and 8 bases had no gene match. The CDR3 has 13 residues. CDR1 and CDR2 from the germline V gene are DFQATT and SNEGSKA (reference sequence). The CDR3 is CSLKGTGPEKLFF. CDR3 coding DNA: TGCAGTCTAAAGGGGACAGGGCCTGAAAAACTGTTTTTT.

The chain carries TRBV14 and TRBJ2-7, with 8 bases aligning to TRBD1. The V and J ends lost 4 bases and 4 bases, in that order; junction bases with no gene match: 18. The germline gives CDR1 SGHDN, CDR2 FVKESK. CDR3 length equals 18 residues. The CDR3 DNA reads TGTGCCAGCAGCCGATCGACAGGGGAACTGTCGGAAGTGTACGAGCAGTACTTC. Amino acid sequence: CASSRSTGELSEVYEQYF.

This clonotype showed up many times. In nucleotides, the CDR3 is TGTGCCATCAGTGAGTTCCAGAGCACTGAAGCTTTCTTT. Encoded protein: CAISEFQSTEAFF. The genes are TRBV10-3 and TRBJ1-1, with D uncertain. V was pared by 1 base and J by 4 bases, with 7 bases between. Germline V lookup: CDR1 ENHRY, CDR2 SYGVKD. The CDR3 has 13 residues.

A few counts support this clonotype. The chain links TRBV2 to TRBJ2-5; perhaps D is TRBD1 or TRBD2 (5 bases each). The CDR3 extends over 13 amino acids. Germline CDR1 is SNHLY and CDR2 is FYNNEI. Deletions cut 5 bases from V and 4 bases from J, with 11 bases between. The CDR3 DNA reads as TGTGCCAGCAGTCGGGACGGGTTAGAGACCCAGTACTTC. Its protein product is CASSRDGLETQYF. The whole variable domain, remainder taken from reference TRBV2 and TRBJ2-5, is EPEVTQTPSHQVTQMGQEVILRCVPISNHLYFYWYRQILGQKVEFLVSFYNNEISEKSEIFDDQFSVERPDGSNFTLKIRSTKLEDSAMYFCASSRDGLETQYFGPGTRLLVL.

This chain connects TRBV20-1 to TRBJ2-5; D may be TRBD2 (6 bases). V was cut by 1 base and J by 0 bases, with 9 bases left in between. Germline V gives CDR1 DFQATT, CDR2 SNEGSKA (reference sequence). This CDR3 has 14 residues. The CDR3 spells CSARVGGDQETQYF. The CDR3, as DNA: TGCAGTGCTAGAGTGGGGGGAGACCAAGAGACCCAGTACTTC.

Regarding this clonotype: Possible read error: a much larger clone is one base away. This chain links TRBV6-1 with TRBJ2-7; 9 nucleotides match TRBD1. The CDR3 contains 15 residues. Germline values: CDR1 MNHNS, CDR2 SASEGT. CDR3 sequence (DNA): TGTGCCAGCACTGCGACACAGGGGGCCGTCCACGAGCACTACTTC. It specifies CASTATQGAVHEHYF.

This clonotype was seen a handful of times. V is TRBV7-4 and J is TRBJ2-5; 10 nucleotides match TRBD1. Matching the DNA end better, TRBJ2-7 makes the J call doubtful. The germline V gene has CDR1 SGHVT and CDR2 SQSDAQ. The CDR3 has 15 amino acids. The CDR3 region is CASSLAGTGAYEQYF. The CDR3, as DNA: TGTGCCAGCAGCTTAGCGGGGACAGGGGCTTACGAGCAGTACTTC.

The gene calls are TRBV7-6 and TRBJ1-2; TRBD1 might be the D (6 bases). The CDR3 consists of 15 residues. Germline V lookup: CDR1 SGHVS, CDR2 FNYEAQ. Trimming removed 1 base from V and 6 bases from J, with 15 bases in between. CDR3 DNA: TGTGCCAGCAGCTTAGTCGGGGGCAGCCGCGATGGCTACACCTTC. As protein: CASSLVGGSRDGYTF. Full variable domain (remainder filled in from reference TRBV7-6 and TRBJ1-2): GAGVSQSPRYKVTKRGQDVALRCDPISGHVSLYWYRQALGQGPEFLTYFNYEAQQDKSGLPNDRFSAERPEGSISTLTIQRTEQRDSAMYRCASSLVGGSRDGYTFGSGTRLTVV.

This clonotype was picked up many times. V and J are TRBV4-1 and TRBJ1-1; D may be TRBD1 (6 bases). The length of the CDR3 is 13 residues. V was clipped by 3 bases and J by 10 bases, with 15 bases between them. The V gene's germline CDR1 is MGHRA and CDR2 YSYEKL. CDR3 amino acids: CASSQDQGSGAFF. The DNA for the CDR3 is TGCGCCAGCAGCCAGGATCAGGGGTCGGGAGCTTTCTTT.

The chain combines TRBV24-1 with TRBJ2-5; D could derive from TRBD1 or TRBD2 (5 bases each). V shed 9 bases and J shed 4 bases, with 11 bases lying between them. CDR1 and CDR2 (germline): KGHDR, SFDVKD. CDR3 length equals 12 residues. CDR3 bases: TGTGCCACCGGGGGAAACGGAGAGACCCAGTACTTC. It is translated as CATGGNGETQYF.

The CDR3, as DNA: TGCAGTGCCCCGGGTTCAGACAGGGGCCAAGAGACCCAGTACTTC. This sequence encodes CSAPGSDRGQETQYF. The rearrangement joins TRBV20-1 to TRBJ2-5, with TRBD1 matching 8 bases. The CDR3 has 15 residues. Unmatched junction bases numbered 10, after V lost 6 bases and J lost 1 base. Germline CDR1 is DFQATT and CDR2 is SNEGSKA (reference sequence).

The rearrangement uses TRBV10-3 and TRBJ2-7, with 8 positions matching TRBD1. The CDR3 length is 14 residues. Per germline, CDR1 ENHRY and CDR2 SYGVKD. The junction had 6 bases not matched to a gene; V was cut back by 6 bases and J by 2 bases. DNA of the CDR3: TGTGCCATCAGAAGGACAGGGTCTACCTACGAGCAGTACTTC. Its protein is CAIRRTGSTYEQYF.

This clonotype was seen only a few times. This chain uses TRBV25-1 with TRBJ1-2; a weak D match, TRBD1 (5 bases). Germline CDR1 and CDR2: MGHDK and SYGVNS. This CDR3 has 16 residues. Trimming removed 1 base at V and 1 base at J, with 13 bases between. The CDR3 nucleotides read TGTGCCAGCAGTGAATCCGGGGCCCCGATTAACTATGGCTACACCTTC. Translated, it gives CASSESGAPINYGYTF.

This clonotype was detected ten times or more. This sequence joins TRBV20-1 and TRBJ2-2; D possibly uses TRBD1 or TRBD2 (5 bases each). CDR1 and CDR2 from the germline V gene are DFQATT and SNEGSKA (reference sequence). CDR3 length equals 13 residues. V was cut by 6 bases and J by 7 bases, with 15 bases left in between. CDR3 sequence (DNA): TGCAGTGCATCTGGGACCATAGGCGGGGAGCTGTTTTTT. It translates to CSASGTIGGELFF.

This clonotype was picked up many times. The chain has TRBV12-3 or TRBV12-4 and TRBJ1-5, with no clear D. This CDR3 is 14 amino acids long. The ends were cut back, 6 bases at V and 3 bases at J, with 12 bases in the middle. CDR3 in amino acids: CASRRGENNQPQHF. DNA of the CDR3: TGTGCCAGCAGAAGAGGAGAGAACAATCAGCCCCAGCATTTT.

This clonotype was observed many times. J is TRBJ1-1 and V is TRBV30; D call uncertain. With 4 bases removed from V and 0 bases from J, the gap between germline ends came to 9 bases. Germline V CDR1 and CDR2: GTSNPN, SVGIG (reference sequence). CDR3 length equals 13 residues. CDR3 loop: CAWMGSLNTEAFF. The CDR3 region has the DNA TGTGCCTGGATGGGGTCGTTGAACACTGAAGCTTTCTTT.

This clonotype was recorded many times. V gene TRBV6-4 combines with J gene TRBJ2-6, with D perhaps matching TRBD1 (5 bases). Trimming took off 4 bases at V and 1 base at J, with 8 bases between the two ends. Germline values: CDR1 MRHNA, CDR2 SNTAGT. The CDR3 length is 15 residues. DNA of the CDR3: TGTGCCAGCAGTGCAAGACAGTCTGGGGCCAACGTCCTGACTTTC. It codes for CASSARQSGANVLTF.

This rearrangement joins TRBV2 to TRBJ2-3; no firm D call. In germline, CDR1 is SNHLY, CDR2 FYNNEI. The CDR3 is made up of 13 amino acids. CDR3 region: CAAAELRFDTQYF. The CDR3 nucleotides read TGTGCTGCGGCAGAGCTTAGATTTGATACGCAGTATTTT.